This TCR beta chain emerged from a study of read filtering for tumor transcriptome and immune sequencing. Whole-study context: By R-ISS, stages I, II and III held 8, 16 and 7 patients. IR-seq gave about 4.05 to 11 million TCR reads per sample; RNA-seq gave about 80 to 1,300. Study-wide results and limits: This fraction held mixed bone marrow immune cells after CD138-negative sorting.

The CDR3 extends over 13 amino acids. Germline V gene sequence: CDR1 MDHEN, CDR2 SYDVKM. V was cut by 5 bases and J by 7 bases, with 11 bases left in between. Remarks on this clonotype: Its antigen is currently unknown.

The library was built from roughly 400 ng RNA with molecular barcoded adaptors for alpha/delta and beta/gamma chains. MiXCR, run by TCRdb on the reads, gives a single entry per CDR3 protein. Of around 30,000 distinct CDR3 sequences detected, around 18% appear once; the ten largest clones hold approximately 16%. This clonotype originated in a donor aged 40 or older with multiple myeloma. The chain couples TRBV28 to TRBJ1-4, with D tentatively TRBD1 (5 bases). The sequenced sample was a population of CD138-negative cells sorted from bone marrow. Here the CDR3 DNA reads TGTGCCAGCAGTCCGGACACCTCTGAAAAACTGTTTTTT. Translation: CASSPDTSEKLFF.